A single sample gave rise to the 26 T cell receptor beta chains below, sequenced in a study of blood T cell repertoires in COVID-19. The repertoire was sequenced with immunoSEQ multiplex PCR; TCRdb's copy has only in-frame clones and lacks some. The table records 260,000 or so clones, about 91% of them present only once. The sample comprised PBMCs or T cells enriched from blood (not recorded which). The receptors stem from a woman aged 25 to 39 with acute COVID-19.

The chain has TRBV27 and TRBJ2-2; TRBD1 matches at 7 bases. There are 15 residues in the CDR3. The J segment lost 1 base and the V segment lost 5 bases, leaving 4 bases of the junction unmatched. The germline CDR1 and CDR2 sequences are MNHEY and SMNVEV (reference sequence). CDR3 sequence (DNA): TGTGCCAGCAGTGGGGACAGAATGAACACCGGGGAGCTGTTTTTT. This sequence encodes CASSGDRMNTGELFF.

V usage is TRBV7-2 and J usage is TRBJ2-2; 11 bases line up with TRBD2. CDR1 is SGHTA, CDR2 FQGNSA, per germline. The CDR3 is made up of 17 amino acids. Losses at the gene ends were 2 bases for V and 5 bases for J; bases not matched to a gene: 7. In DNA, the CDR3 is TGTGCCAGCAGCTTATCCCCACTAGCGGGGGAGACCGGGGAGCTGTTTTTT. Protein: CASSLSPLAGETGELFF.

This chain uses TRBV3-1 (or the pseudogene TRBV3-2) with TRBJ2-5, with 7 bases lining up with TRBD2. Germline V gene data show CDR1 as LGHDT and CDR2 as YNNKEL (reference sequence). The CDR3 contains 15 residues. J was trimmed by 5 bases and V by 4 bases; bases with no gene match: 10. The CDR3 DNA follows: TGTGCCAGCAGCCCGGGGAGGGGAGGGGTGGAGACCCAGTACTTC. Protein product: CASSPGRGGVETQYF.

This rearrangement joins TRBV5-1 to TRBJ2-1; 8 bases are shared with TRBD2. CDR1 is SGHRS and CDR2 is YFSETQ in the germline V gene. The CDR3 is 12 residues long. J lost 6 bases, V lost 7 bases, and 3 bases had no gene match. The CDR3 sequence: CASGLARNEQFF. The CDR3 DNA reads TGCGCCAGCGGACTAGCTCGCAATGAGCAGTTCTTC.

The chain has TRBV5-8 and TRBJ2-1; 7 positions match TRBD1. Trimming removed 4 bases from V and 6 bases from J; junction bases left unmatched: 4. The CDR3 totals 13 residues. Per germline, CDR1 SGHTS and CDR2 YDEGEE. CDR3 sequence reads: CASSLGQLNEQFF. The CDR3 region has the DNA TGTGCCAGCAGCCTGGGACAGCTCAATGAGCAGTTCTTC. Complete variable domain (other parts from reference TRBV5-8 and TRBJ2-1): EAGVTQSPTHLIKTRGQQATLRCSPISGHTSVYWYQQALGLGLQFLLWYDEGEERNRGNFPPRFSGRQFPNYSSELNVNALELEDSALYLCASSLGQLNEQFFGPGTRLTVL.

This sequence joins TRBV7-9 and TRBJ1-4; maybe TRBD1 (5 bases). Germline CDR1 SEHNR, CDR2 FQNEAQ (reference sequence). The CDR3 consists of 17 residues. Trimming cost V 6 bases and J 5 bases, with 22 bases left between them. The CDR3 reads CASRGVRDPTSNEKLFF. CDR3 sequence (DNA): TGTGCCAGCAGGGGGGTGCGGGACCCAACATCGAATGAAAAACTGTTTTTT.

This chain uses TRBV2 with TRBJ2-7; tentatively, D is TRBD1 (6 bases). The V gene lost 4 bases and the J gene lost 3 bases, with 10 bases spanning the gap. CDR1 is SNHLY, CDR2 FYNNEI, per germline. This CDR3 has 13 residues. CDR3 region: CASSVDRNYEQYF. The CDR3 DNA reads TGTGCCAGCAGTGTAGACAGGAACTACGAGCAGTACTTC.

The gene calls are TRBV18 and TRBJ2-1, with 9 bases identical to TRBD1. The germline CDR1 and CDR2 sequences are KGHSH and LQKENI. The CDR3 covers 16 residues. V trimming: 3 bases; J trimming: 6 bases; junction bases outside the gene matches: 9. The CDR3 reads CASSPLGTGLSNEQFF. CDR3 nucleotides: TGTGCCAGCTCACCGCTCGGGACAGGGCTGAGCAATGAGCAGTTCTTC.

Worth noting for this clone: In the same sample, other DNA sequences code for this CDR3. The chain recombines TRBV5-1 with TRBJ1-1, with 7 bases lining up with TRBD1. This CDR3 has 13 amino acids. After removal of 2 bases from V and 5 bases from J, the junction contained 3 bases not matched to a gene. From germline, CDR1 is SGHRS and CDR2 YFSETQ. The chain's CDR3 is CASSLTGETEAFF. The CDR3 DNA follows: TGCGCCAGCAGCTTAACAGGGGAAACTGAAGCTTTCTTT.

The chain employs TRBV7-9 and TRBJ2-3, with TRBD1 as a possible D gene (6 bases). The germline gives CDR1 SEHNR, CDR2 FQNEAQ (reference sequence). This CDR3 comprises 12 residues. The V gene lost 6 bases and the J gene lost 5 bases, with 9 bases spanning the gap. The CDR3 loop is CASSTGRDTQYF. The CDR3 nucleotides read TGTGCCAGCAGTACAGGGAGAGATACGCAGTATTTT.

The V gene is TRBV4-1, the J gene TRBJ1-1, with 8 bases identical to TRBD1. This CDR3 region has 15 residues. The trim removed 1 base at V and 3 bases at J, leaving 4 bases unmatched. From germline, CDR1 is MGHRA and CDR2 YSYEKL. In DNA form, the CDR3 reads TGCGCCAGCAGCCAAGTGGACAGGGCGGACACTGAAGCTTTCTTT. Protein: CASSQVDRADTEAFF.

This rearrangement joins TRBV19 to TRBJ1-4; 7 bases match TRBD1. The CDR3 has 13 amino acids. V shed 5 bases, J shed 6 bases, and the junction held 3 bases outside the gene matches. From germline, CDR1 is LNHDA and CDR2 SQIVND (reference sequence). The DNA for the CDR3 is TGTGCCAGTAGTTTGGGGACAGATGAAAAACTGTTTTTT. It encodes CASSLGTDEKLFF. The whole variable domain, remainder taken from reference TRBV19 and TRBJ1-4, is DGGITQSPKYLFRKEGQNVTLSCEQNLNHDAMYWYRQDPGQGLRLIYYSQIVNDFQKGDIAEGYSVSREKKESFPLTVTSAQKNPTAFYLCASSLGTDEKLFFGSGTQLSVL.

The chain is built from TRBV10-3 and TRBJ1-2; 10 bases map to TRBD1. From germline, CDR1 is ENHRY and CDR2 SYGVKD. The CDR3 spans 15 residues. V lost 6 bases to trimming and J lost 3 bases; unmatched junction nucleotides: 7. CDR3 protein: CAIREGQGDHYGYTF. The CDR3 bases are TGTGCCATCAGGGAAGGACAGGGGGACCACTATGGCTACACCTTC.

J is TRBJ1-1 and V is TRBV18, with D possibly matching TRBD1 (5 bases). CDR1 KGHSH and CDR2 LQKENI come from the germline V gene. The V end was cut by 3 bases, the J end by 4 bases, with 21 bases between. The CDR3 totals 17 residues. CDR3 DNA sequence: TGTGCCAGCTCACCGGCAGGGCAATGGGGGACTGGCACTGAAGCTTTCTTT. Protein sequence: CASSPAGQWGTGTEAFF.

Only one count was recorded for this clone. The chain has TRBV7-9 and TRBJ1-2; 7 nucleotides match TRBD1. V was pared by 2 bases and J by 4 bases, with 4 bases of the junction left unmatched. CDR3 length equals 14 residues. Germline CDR1 reads SEHNR; CDR2 reads FQNEAQ (reference sequence). CDR3 in amino acids: CASSLPGGSYGYTF. CDR3 DNA sequence: TGTGCCAGCAGCTTACCAGGGGGGAGCTATGGCTACACCTTC.

J is TRBJ1-6 and V is TRBV5-5; D not resolved. The CDR3 length is 16 residues. The V and J ends lost 4 bases and 3 bases respectively, with 14 bases between them. CDR1 SGHKS and CDR2 YYEKEE come from the germline V gene (reference sequence). The CDR3 DNA is TGTGCCAGCAGCCAGGCGGGCACCTTCTATAATTCACCCCTCCACTTT. Protein sequence: CASSQAGTFYNSPLHF. Supplemented by reference TRBV5-5 and TRBJ1-6, the full variable domain reads DAGVTQSPTHLIKTRGQQVTLRCSPISGHKSVSWYQQVLGQGPQFIFQYYEKEERGRGNFPDRFSARQFPNYSSELNVNALLLGDSALYLCASSQAGTFYNSPLHFGNGTRLTVT.

V gene TRBV11-2 combines with J gene TRBJ1-1; possible D gene TRBD1, 6 bases. Germline CDR1 is SGHAT and CDR2 is FQNNGV. V was shortened by 3 bases and J by 8 bases, with 16 bases between the two germline ends. This CDR3 comprises 14 residues. The CDR3: CASSLVGRGAEAFF. The CDR3 coding sequence is TGTGCCAGCAGCTTGGTCGGTCGGGGGGCGGAAGCTTTCTTT.

This rearrangement joins TRBV5-4 to TRBJ2-3, with D perhaps TRBD2 (6 bases). Between the trimmed V and J ends, which lost 1 base and 2 bases, there was a span of 8 bases. Germline V gene lookup returns CDR1 SGHNT and CDR2 YYREEE (reference sequence). CDR3 size: 14 residues. The CDR3 bases are TGTGCCAGCAGCTTGACTAGCCCCACAGATACGCAGTATTTT. Translated: CASSLTSPTDTQYF.

This chain joins TRBV5-6 and TRBJ2-3; D perhaps matches TRBD1 (6 bases). CDR3 length equals 13 residues. Germline CDR1 reads SGHDT; CDR2 reads YYEEEE. V gave up 2 bases and J gave up 4 bases, with 8 bases separating them. This CDR3 is CASSLQGPDTQYF. CDR3 bases: TGTGCCAGCAGCTTACAGGGACCAGATACGCAGTATTTT.

The chain links TRBV30 to TRBJ2-3; TRBD1 aligns across 8 bases. V trimming: 2 bases; J trimming: 3 bases; junction bases outside the gene matches: 4. There are 14 residues in the CDR3. In germline, CDR1 is GTSNPN, CDR2 SVGIG (reference sequence). DNA of the CDR3: TGTGCCTGGAGTTTGACAGGGGATACAGATACGCAGTATTTT. It translates to CAWSLTGDTDTQYF.

V is TRBV7-9 and J is TRBJ2-3, with 11 bases identical to TRBD2. Trimming cost V 5 bases and J 5 bases; bases outside gene matches: 9. Looked up from germline, CDR1 is SEHNR and CDR2 is FQNEAQ (reference sequence). CDR3 length: 16 amino acids. This CDR3 reads CASSQIAGGLVDTQYF. Written as DNA, the CDR3 is TGTGCCAGCAGCCAAATAGCGGGGGGGTTGGTAGATACGCAGTATTTT.

The gene calls are TRBV7-9 and TRBJ1-1; perhaps TRBD1 as D (5 bases). The V end was cut by 7 bases, the J end by 3 bases, with 12 bases between. This CDR3 is built from 13 residues. Germline values: CDR1 SEHNR, CDR2 FQNEAQ (reference sequence). The CDR3 here is CASKRGKDTEAFF. The CDR3 bases are TGTGCCAGCAAACGGGGGAAGGACACTGAAGCTTTCTTT.

CDR3 loop: CSVEYRTGTEAFF. CDR3 nucleotides: TGCAGCGTTGAGTACAGGACAGGCACTGAAGCTTTCTTT. The rearrangement uses TRBV29-1 and TRBJ1-1, with 7 bases matching TRBD1. The ends lost 3 bases at V and 4 bases at J; junction bases unmatched: 5. Germline assignment: CDR1 SQVTM and CDR2 ANQGSEA. The CDR3 runs 13 residues.

The rearrangement uses TRBV27 and TRBJ2-1, with D unclear. CDR1 is MNHEY and CDR2 is SMNVEV in the germline V gene (reference sequence). The CDR3 is 16 amino acids. Trimming removed 3 bases from V and 0 bases from J, with 12 bases in between. As DNA, the CDR3 is TGTGCCAGCAGTTTCCTTTCCCCTTCCTCCTACAATGAGCAGTTCTTC. It translates to CASSFLSPSSYNEQFF.

The chain has TRBV2 and TRBJ2-3; 15 bases are a match to TRBD2. The CDR3 runs to 18 residues. V dropped 4 bases and J dropped 7; count of bases not matched to a gene: 12. Germline lookup yields CDR1 SNHLY and CDR2 FYNNEI. CDR3: CASSGNRGLAGGQYTQYF. CDR3 sequence (DNA): TGTGCCAGCAGTGGTAACCGTGGACTAGCGGGGGGGCAATATACGCAGTATTTT.

The rearrangement links TRBV14 to TRBJ1-4, with D possibly TRBD1 on 6 matching bases. The V and J ends lost 8 bases and 5 bases respectively, with 9 bases between them. Germline loops: CDR1 SGHDN, CDR2 FVKESK. The length of the CDR3 is 12 residues. The chain's CDR3 is CASQGFNEKLFF. The CDR3 DNA sequence: TGTGCCAGCCAGGGGTTCAATGAAAAACTGTTTTTT.